What follows are 17 T cell receptor beta chains derived from one specimen sequenced in a study of read filtering for tumor transcriptome and immune sequencing. From 300 to 450 ng of RNA, a library with molecular barcoded alpha/delta and beta/gamma adaptors was made. Via MiXCR, TCRdb re-called the reads, giving one row per CDR3 protein. The table records roughly 6,000 distinct CDR3 sequences, less than 25% of them present only once. Sequencing input: a population of CD138-negative cells sorted from bone marrow. The receptor source for this set is a donor over 35 with multiple myeloma.

This clonotype occurred a few times. The V gene is TRBV6-6, the J gene TRBJ1-5, with D possibly being TRBD1 (6 bases). Germline lookup yields CDR1 MNHNY and CDR2 SVGAGI (reference sequence). The CDR3 length is 14 residues. Trimming left V 7 bases short and J 0 bases short, with 10 bases between. The CDR3 bases are TGTGCCAGCAAAGGGACACATAGCAATCAGCCCCAGCATTTT. Its translation is CASKGTHSNQPQHF.

This clonotype was seen many times. V is TRBV7-9 and J is TRBJ2-7, with 8 bases aligning to TRBD1. Trimming cost V 5 bases and J 0 bases; bases outside gene matches: 3. The CDR3 loop spans 14 amino acids. The germline gives CDR1 SEHNR, CDR2 FQNEAQ (reference sequence). The CDR3: CASSPDRVSYEQYF. CDR3 DNA: TGTGCCAGCAGCCCGGACAGGGTCTCCTACGAGCAGTACTTC.

In this sample, this clonotype turned up many times. The chain employs TRBV12-3 or TRBV12-4 and TRBJ2-7, with D perhaps TRBD1 (6 bases). The CDR3 is 12 amino acids. Trimming pared 4 bases from V and 7 bases from J, leaving 11 bases between. Here the CDR3 DNA reads TGTGCCAGCAGTTCAGGGGAAGGGGAGCAGTACTTC. Translating it yields CASSSGEGEQYF.

This clonotype appeared many times. This chain connects TRBV19 to TRBJ2-2, with D possibly TRBD1 on 7 matching bases. Trimming removed 7 bases at V and 7 bases at J, with 22 bases between. Per germline, CDR1 LNHDA and CDR2 SQIVND (reference sequence). This CDR3 comprises 16 residues. Here the CDR3 DNA reads TGTGCCAGTACAATAGGTCGGAGGGGGCGAGGCGGGGAGCTGTTTTTT. This codes for CASTIGRRGRGGELFF. Full variable domain (outside the CDR3, taken from reference TRBV19 and TRBJ2-2): DGGITQSPKYLFRKEGQNVTLSCEQNLNHDAMYWYRQDPGQGLRLIYYSQIVNDFQKGDIAEGYSVSREKKESFPLTVTSAQKNPTAFYLCASTIGRRGRGGELFFGEGSRLTVL.

In its sample, this clonotype was seen many times. The chain joins TRBV4-2 to TRBJ2-1; no firm D call. Germline CDR1 LGHNA, CDR2 YNFKEQ. Trimming stripped 1 base from V and 0 bases from J, with 16 bases between. This CDR3 region has 18 residues. The CDR3 reads CASSQGSALLDSYNEQFF. Written as DNA, the CDR3 is TGTGCCAGCAGCCAAGGGTCGGCACTACTTGACTCCTACAATGAGCAGTTCTTC.

This clonotype was observed at least ten times. V and J are TRBV2 and TRBJ2-5; D is perhaps TRBD1 (6 bases). V lost 7 bases and J lost 5, with 17 bases in between. This CDR3 contains 14 residues. The germline V gene encodes CDR1 SNHLY and CDR2 FYNNEI. The CDR3 DNA sequence: TGTGCCAGCACCCCAACCCGGGACACGGAGACCCAGTACTTC. Translation: CASTPTRDTETQYF.

DNA of the CDR3: TGTGCCAGCAGCCTGGGACCAGCGGGGGGCCATGGGGAGACCCAGTACTTC. This sequence encodes CASSLGPAGGHGETQYF. The J gene is TRBJ2-5, the V gene TRBV4-2; 9 positions agree with TRBD2. There are 17 residues in the CDR3. V was pared by 4 bases and J by 5 bases, with 14 bases of the junction left unmatched. CDR1 and CDR2 from the germline V gene are LGHNA and YNFKEQ.

This clonotype was counted at least ten times. V and J are TRBV20-1 and TRBJ2-7; no reliable D call. Germline V gene lookup returns CDR1 DFQATT and CDR2 SNEGSKA (reference sequence). V was shortened by 0 bases and J by 5 bases, with 5 bases between the two germline ends. The CDR3 totals 11 residues. The CDR3 loop is CSARDVHEQYF. CDR3 nucleotides: TGCAGTGCTAGAGATGTCCACGAGCAGTACTTC.

The chain combines TRBV3-1 with TRBJ2-5; 11 bases align to TRBD2. CDR1 and CDR2 from the germline V gene are LGHDT and YNNKEL (reference sequence). CDR3 length equals 17 residues. V was clipped by 2 bases and J by 4 bases; unmatched bases: 9. The CDR3 reads CASSQIIAGGPAETQYF. The DNA for the CDR3 is TGTGCCAGCAGCCAAATTATAGCGGGGGGGCCGGCAGAGACCCAGTACTTC.

This clonotype was detected ten times or more. The rearrangement uses TRBV2 and TRBJ2-5; D is undetermined. This CDR3 region has 15 residues. Trimming left V 7 bases short and J 5 bases short, with 20 bases between. Germline CDR1 and CDR2: SNHLY and FYNNEI. The CDR3 DNA sequence: TGTGCCAGCACCCAACGTCTCGGCCTTCTGGAGACCCAGTACTTC. Protein sequence: CASTQRLGLLETQYF. Based on the CDR3 plus reference TRBV2 and TRBJ2-5, the full variable domain is EPEVTQTPSHQVTQMGQEVILRCVPISNHLYFYWYRQILGQKVEFLVSFYNNEISEKSEIFDDQFSVERPDGSNFTLKIRSTKLEDSAMYFCASTQRLGLLETQYFGPGTRLLVL.

Note on this clonotype: A read error likely explains this, since a far larger clone differs by one base. The chain joins TRBV5-4 to TRBJ2-1; maybe TRBD2 (6 bases). The CDR3 has 15 residues. Trimming removed 4 bases at V and 9 bases at J, with 20 bases between. The V gene's germline CDR1 is SGHNT and CDR2 YYREEE (reference sequence). The CDR3 region is CASSQDVGLTSEQFF. For the CDR3, the DNA is TGTGCCAGCAGCCAAGATGTAGGACTAACGTCTGAGCAGTTCTTC.

In this sample, this clonotype turned up many times. The chain carries TRBV9 and TRBJ2-4; 13 bases agree with TRBD2. CDR3 length equals 19 residues. Germline lookup yields CDR1 SGDLS and CDR2 YYNGEE. V gave up 4 bases and J gave up 0 bases; unmatched junction bases: 10. The CDR3 DNA reads TGTGCCAGCAGCCAGACTAGCGGGAGGTTGAGTGGAGCCAAAAACATTCAGTACTTC. Its translation is CASSQTSGRLSGAKNIQYF.

This clonotype was recorded many times. The chain links TRBV20-1 to TRBJ1-5; tentative D call: TRBD1 (5 bases). Germline CDR1 DFQATT, CDR2 SNEGSKA (reference sequence). V was clipped by 0 bases and J by 2 bases, with 17 bases between them. The CDR3 runs to 17 residues. CDR3 amino acids: CSARDLGELSGNQPQHF. Here the CDR3 DNA reads TGCAGTGCTAGAGATCTAGGGGAATTGTCAGGCAATCAGCCCCAGCATTTT.

On this clonotype itself: Relative to the germline gene, one junction end is altered; a read error may explain this. The chain combines TRBV4-1 with TRBJ2-2; no clear D gene. The CDR3 is 16 amino acids. Germline CDR1 MGHRA, CDR2 YSYEKL. The CDR3 is CASSQDTLLNTWELFF. CDR3 coding DNA: TGCGCCAGCAGCCAAGATACCCTCCTAAACACCTGGGAGCTGTTTTTT.

This clonotype was seen ten or more times. This chain links TRBV11-2 with TRBJ1-5; 10 bases fit TRBD1. Trimming cost V 1 base and J 5 bases; bases outside gene matches: 14. The CDR3 runs to 19 residues. In germline, CDR1 is SGHAT, CDR2 FQNNGV. CDR3 nucleotides: TGTGCCAGCAGCTTAGCCCCGGGACAGGGGTATTTTGCGGATCAGCCCCAGCATTTT. This translates into CASSLAPGQGYFADQPQHF.

The chain couples TRBV10-3 to TRBJ2-2, with D possibly matching TRBD1 (6 bases). The ends were cut back, 10 bases at V and 4 bases at J, with 16 bases in the middle. Germline V lookup: CDR1 ENHRY, CDR2 SYGVKD. The CDR3 extends over 14 amino acids. The CDR3 sequence is CANSTLGGTGELFF. DNA of the CDR3: TGTGCCAACAGCACCCTAGGGGGCACCGGGGAGCTGTTTTTT.

A word on this clonotype: This is likely an artifact of a read error, given a far larger clone one base away. The chain combines TRBV6-2 or TRBV6-3 with TRBJ2-4, with TRBD2 identical over 9 bases. Per the germline V gene, CDR1 is MNHEY and CDR2 is SVGEGT. V lost 10 bases to trimming and J lost 13 bases; unmatched junction nucleotides: 17. This CDR3 spans 14 amino acids. The CDR3 loop is CAIRTASGIGGQYF. CDR3 nucleotides: TGTGCCATAAGGACGGCTAGCGGGATTGGCGGGCAGTACTTC.